This T cell receptor beta chain was sequenced in a study of long-term antiretroviral therapy in people with HIV. Germline V gene sequence: CDR1 ENHRY, CDR2 SYGVKD. The V end lost 6 bases, the J end lost 1 base, and 12 bases lay between the germline ends. The CDR3 is 14 residues long. Broader study findings: Relative to transplant donor controls, diversity remained lower despite increasing after ART.

At survey level, the immunoSEQ assay was run in its v3.0 version. The table came from immunoSEQ multiplex PCR; TCRdb's copy has only in-frame clones and leaves some out. Of roughly 30,000 clones listed, more than 75% are singletons. About this clone itself: The target antigen is unknown.

Every specimen held between roughly 0.85-10 million cryopreserved PBMC. These were thawed and washed before DNA extraction. This receptor was taken from a middle-aged man with HIV. The chain links TRBV10-3 to TRBJ1-1; D possibly corresponds to TRBD1 (5 bases). Material: unsorted PBMCs, obtained around 5 years after starting antiretroviral therapy. CDR3 sequence reads: CAIRYKGQNTEAFF. In nucleotides, the CDR3 is TGTGCCATCAGGTATAAAGGACAGAACACTGAAGCTTTCTTT.